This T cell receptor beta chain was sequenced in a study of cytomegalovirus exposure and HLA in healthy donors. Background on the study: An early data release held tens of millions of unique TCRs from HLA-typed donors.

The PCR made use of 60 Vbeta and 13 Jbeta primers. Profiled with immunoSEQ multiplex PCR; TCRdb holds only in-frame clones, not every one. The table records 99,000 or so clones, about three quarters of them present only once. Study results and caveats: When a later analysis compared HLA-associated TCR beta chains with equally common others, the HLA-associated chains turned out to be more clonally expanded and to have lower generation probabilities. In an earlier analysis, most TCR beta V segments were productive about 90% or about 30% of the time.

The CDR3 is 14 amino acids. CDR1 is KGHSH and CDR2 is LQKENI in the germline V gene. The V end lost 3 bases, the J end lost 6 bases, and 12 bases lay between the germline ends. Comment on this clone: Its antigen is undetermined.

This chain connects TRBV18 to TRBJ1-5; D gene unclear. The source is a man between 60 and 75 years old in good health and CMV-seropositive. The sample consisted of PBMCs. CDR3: CASSPRVEAQPQHF. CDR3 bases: TGTGCCAGCTCACCCCGCGTAGAAGCTCAGCCCCAGCATTTT. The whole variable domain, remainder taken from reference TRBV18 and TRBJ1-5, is NAGVMQNPRHLVRRRGQEARLRCSPMKGHSHVYWYRQLPEEGLKFMVYLQKENIIDESGMPKERFSAEFPKEGPSILRIQQVVRGDSAAYFCASSPRVEAQPQHFGDGTRLSIL.